The rows below give T cell receptor beta chains drawn from one sample of a study of blood T cell repertoires in COVID-19. The table came from immunoSEQ multiplex PCR; TCRdb's copy has only in-frame clones and leaves some out. The table records about 140,000 clones, approximately 80% of them present only once. Sample: peripheral blood. These receptors were taken from an older man who had recovered from COVID-19. CDR3s include the opening cysteine and the closing phenylalanine or tryptophan. Fields, in order: V gene, J gene, clone size, D gene, CDR3 DNA, CDR3 protein. A D gene is named only where the DNA matches it firmly. Expanded clones are given a class, and other clones once, few, many or no size at all.

v_call: TRBV9; j_call: TRBJ2-7; clone_size: -; d_call: -; cdr3_nt: TGTGCCAGCAGCGTAGCCGGGAGTATGTACGAGCAGTACTTC; cdr3_aa: CASSVAGSMYEQYF
v_call: TRBV5-4; j_call: TRBJ1-3; clone_size: -; d_call: -; cdr3_nt: TGTGCCAGCAGCTTGGGGGGGGGCAGTGGAAACACCATATATTTT; cdr3_aa: CASSLGGGSGNTIYF
v_call: TRBV6-2/TRBV6-3; j_call: TRBJ2-7; clone_size: few; d_call: TRBD1; cdr3_nt: TGTGCCAGCAGTTACCCGACAGGGCCCAACTCCTACGAGCAGTACTTC; cdr3_aa: CASSYPTGPNSYEQYF
v_call: TRBV11-2; j_call: TRBJ2-7; clone_size: -; d_call: TRBD1; cdr3_nt: TGTGCCAGCAGATCGGGGACAGTTTCCTACGAGCAGTACTTC; cdr3_aa: CASRSGTVSYEQYF
v_call: TRBV6-2/TRBV6-3; j_call: TRBJ2-7; clone_size: many; d_call: TRBD1; cdr3_nt: TGTGCCAGCAGTTACTCGGACAGGGGTCGGGACGAGCAGTACTTC; cdr3_aa: CASSYSDRGRDEQYF
v_call: TRBV10-2; j_call: TRBJ2-7; clone_size: -; d_call: -; cdr3_nt: TGCGCCAGCAGTCCCGGGAGCTCCTACGAGCAGTACTTC; cdr3_aa: CASSPGSSYEQYF
v_call: TRBV5-1; j_call: TRBJ2-1; clone_size: -; d_call: -; cdr3_nt: TGCGCCAGCAGCATCGACAGGGACTTGGCGGATGAGCAGTTCTTC; cdr3_aa: CASSIDRDLADEQFF
v_call: TRBV10-1; j_call: TRBJ2-7; clone_size: -; d_call: TRBD1; cdr3_nt: TGCGCCAGCAGCCCCCGGGACAGATCCTACGAGCAGTACTTC; cdr3_aa: CASSPRDRSYEQYF
v_call: TRBV5-6; j_call: TRBJ1-3; clone_size: -; d_call: TRBD1; cdr3_nt: TGTGCCAGCAGCTTGAGGGGGCAGAGCTCTGGAAACACCATATATTTT; cdr3_aa: CASSLRGQSSGNTIYF
v_call: TRBV7-6; j_call: TRBJ1-5; clone_size: -; d_call: -; cdr3_nt: TGTGCCAGCAGTCCGAGGTCGGTTGAGCCCCAGCATTTT; cdr3_aa: CASSPRSVEPQHF
v_call: TRBV11-3; j_call: TRBJ1-1; clone_size: -; d_call: -; cdr3_nt: TGTGCCAGCAGCTTATACTTAGGAGGGGAAGCTTTCTTT; cdr3_aa: CASSLYLGGEAFF
v_call: TRBV6-6; j_call: TRBJ2-3; clone_size: once; d_call: -; cdr3_nt: TGTGCCAGCAGCCCCGCGACGCGGGCAGATACGCAGTATTTT; cdr3_aa: CASSPATRADTQYF
v_call: TRBV7-6; j_call: TRBJ2-2; clone_size: -; d_call: TRBD2; cdr3_nt: TGTGCCAGCAGTCAGAAGACTAGCGGGTTTACCGGGGAGCTGTTTTTT; cdr3_aa: CASSQKTSGFTGELFF
v_call: TRBV4-1; j_call: TRBJ2-3; clone_size: once; d_call: TRBD2; cdr3_nt: TGCGCCAGCAGCGCCCGACTAGCGGGAGGACCGACAGATACGCAGTATTTT; cdr3_aa: CASSARLAGGPTDTQYF
v_call: TRBV5-1; j_call: TRBJ2-1; clone_size: -; d_call: -; cdr3_nt: TGCGCCAGCAGCACGGGACTTCCGAGCAATGAGCAGTTCTTC; cdr3_aa: CASSTGLPSNEQFF
v_call: TRBV5-1; j_call: TRBJ2-1; clone_size: -; d_call: TRBD2; cdr3_nt: TGCGCCAGCCGCCCTGGACTAGCGGGATTGAATGAGCAGTTCTTC; cdr3_aa: CASRPGLAGLNEQFF
v_call: TRBV7-2; j_call: TRBJ1-2; clone_size: -; d_call: -; cdr3_nt: TGTGCCAGCAGCTTCTCACAGAGTAACTATGGCTACACCTTC; cdr3_aa: CASSFSQSNYGYTF
v_call: TRBV11-2; j_call: TRBJ2-3; clone_size: -; d_call: -; cdr3_nt: TGTGCCAGCAGCTTAGATGGGCTAGCGCAACAAGATACGCAGTATTTT; cdr3_aa: CASSLDGLAQQDTQYF
v_call: TRBV11-3; j_call: TRBJ2-7; clone_size: -; d_call: -; cdr3_nt: TGTGCCAGCAGCGAACAGGGAGGGCACGAGCAGTACTTC; cdr3_aa: CASSEQGGHEQYF
v_call: TRBV30; j_call: TRBJ1-1; clone_size: -; d_call: -; cdr3_nt: TGTGCCTGGGACGGGAACACTGAAGCTTTCTTT; cdr3_aa: CAWDGNTEAFF
v_call: TRBV10-2; j_call: TRBJ1-1; clone_size: -; d_call: -; cdr3_nt: TGCGCCAGCAGTGAGATCCGGGGGAACACTGAAGCTTTCTTT; cdr3_aa: CASSEIRGNTEAFF
v_call: TRBV9; j_call: TRBJ1-3; clone_size: once; d_call: TRBD1; cdr3_nt: TGTGCCAGCAGCGCAGCCGGGACAGCCGGAAACACCATATATTTT; cdr3_aa: CASSAAGTAGNTIYF
v_call: TRBV19; j_call: TRBJ2-1; clone_size: few; d_call: TRBD2; cdr3_nt: TGTGCCAGTAGTATCGGGGCTAGCGGGAAGTATGAGCAGTTCTTC; cdr3_aa: CASSIGASGKYEQFF
v_call: TRBV6-6; j_call: TRBJ1-1; clone_size: -; d_call: -; cdr3_nt: TGTGCCAGCAGTTACTCCTCCAGGAACACTGAAGCTTTCTTT; cdr3_aa: CASSYSSRNTEAFF
v_call: TRBV4-1; j_call: TRBJ2-2; clone_size: once; d_call: -; cdr3_nt: TGCGCCAGCGCCGGGACGGAGGGAAGGGCCCCCGGGGAGCTGTTTTTT; cdr3_aa: CASAGTEGRAPGELFF
v_call: TRBV10-3; j_call: TRBJ2-3; clone_size: -; d_call: TRBD1; cdr3_nt: TGTGCCACTACAGACAGGGATAAGACAGATACGCAGTATTTT; cdr3_aa: CATTDRDKTDTQYF
v_call: TRBV30; j_call: TRBJ2-5; clone_size: -; d_call: -; cdr3_nt: TGTGCCTGGTCTTCCGAAGAGACCCAGTACTTC; cdr3_aa: CAWSSEETQYF
v_call: TRBV2; j_call: TRBJ2-3; clone_size: -; d_call: -; cdr3_nt: TGTGCCAGCAGGGGGACTGTATCTTCTGGAGATACGCAGTATTTT; cdr3_aa: CASRGTVSSGDTQYF
v_call: TRBV20-1; j_call: TRBJ2-7; clone_size: -; d_call: -; cdr3_nt: TGCAGTGGAGCAGGGATAAGCGAGCAGTACTTC; cdr3_aa: CSGAGISEQYF
v_call: TRBV6-5; j_call: TRBJ2-7; clone_size: -; d_call: -; cdr3_nt: TGTGCCAGCAGTCCCCGGGTGCGGCACGAGCAGTACTTC; cdr3_aa: CASSPRVRHEQYF
v_call: TRBV7-8; j_call: TRBJ2-7; clone_size: -; d_call: -; cdr3_nt: TGTGCCAGCAGCTTAGGCGGGCTGACCTACGAGCAGTACTTC; cdr3_aa: CASSLGGLTYEQYF
v_call: TRBV12-5; j_call: TRBJ2-7; clone_size: -; d_call: -; cdr3_nt: TGTGCTAGTGGTTTGGGCATCGGGTACGAGCAGTACTTC; cdr3_aa: CASGLGIGYEQYF
v_call: TRBV29-1; j_call: TRBJ1-2; clone_size: few; d_call: -; cdr3_nt: TGCAGCGTTGTGCAGGCAGGGTTCTATGGCTACACCTTC; cdr3_aa: CSVVQAGFYGYTF
v_call: TRBV6-6; j_call: TRBJ2-1; clone_size: -; d_call: TRBD1; cdr3_nt: TGTGCCAGCAGTCCCGGGGACAGACCCGAACTGAAGTTCTTC; cdr3_aa: CASSPGDRPELKFF
v_call: TRBV19; j_call: TRBJ1-1; clone_size: -; d_call: -; cdr3_nt: TGTGCCAGTAGTTGGCAGGAGAACACTGAAGCTTTCTTT; cdr3_aa: CASSWQENTEAFF
v_call: TRBV18; j_call: TRBJ1-2; clone_size: -; d_call: -; cdr3_nt: TGTGCCAGCTCACCCTCTCCCGGGAGGGCTGGCTACACCTTC; cdr3_aa: CASSPSPGRAGYTF
v_call: TRBV6-5; j_call: TRBJ2-3; clone_size: once; d_call: TRBD2; cdr3_nt: TGTGCCAGCAGTCCCGCGGGGGGCACAGATACGCAGTATTTT; cdr3_aa: CASSPAGGTDTQYF
v_call: TRBV19; j_call: TRBJ2-3; clone_size: -; d_call: TRBD1; cdr3_nt: TGTGCCAGTAGCCTCACAGGGGGCGGCCCAGATACGCAGTATTTT; cdr3_aa: CASSLTGGGPDTQYF
v_call: TRBV30; j_call: TRBJ1-3; clone_size: once; d_call: TRBD1; cdr3_nt: TGTGCCTGGAGGGACAGGGGGTCATCAAACACCATATATTTT; cdr3_aa: CAWRDRGSSNTIYF
v_call: TRBV10-3; j_call: TRBJ2-3; clone_size: -; d_call: TRBD1; cdr3_nt: TGTGCCATCAGTGGGGAGCCGGGACAGACGCAGTATTTT; cdr3_aa: CAISGEPGQTQYF
v_call: TRBV18; j_call: TRBJ1-1; clone_size: few; d_call: -; cdr3_nt: TGTGCCAGCTCAGATCAGGGGAACACTGAAGCTTTCTTT; cdr3_aa: CASSDQGNTEAFF
v_call: TRBV2; j_call: TRBJ1-4; clone_size: -; d_call: TRBD1; cdr3_nt: TGTGCCACCTGGGACAGGGGGAATGAAAAACTGTTTTTT; cdr3_aa: CATWDRGNEKLFF